This T cell receptor (beta chain) is from a study of molecular identifiers for immune sequencing clone quantification. MiXCR, applied by TCRdb to the PCR reads, yields one record per CDR3 protein. There are about 630,000 distinct CDR3 sequences in the sample; 25% occur only once, and around 0.78% lies in the top ten. This clonotype has a handful of counts. The antigen is unknown. Whole-study findings and limits: Even with roughly 1 million naive cells present, spiked Jurkat TCR RNA from one cell was reportedly detectable. Clones above 20 RNA copies held over 97% of effector molecules, under 1% in naive cells.

V was pared by 3 bases and J by 5 bases, with 23 bases between. Germline V gives CDR1 DFQATT, CDR2 SNEGSKA (reference sequence). The CDR3 length is 16 residues. The source material was naive CD8+ T cells from blood, with Jurkat cell RNA spiked in. Subset meaning: FACS-sorted CD8+CD4-CCR7+CD45RA+ naive T cells. The chain employs TRBV20-1 and TRBJ2-7; D is tentatively TRBD1 or TRBD2 (5 bases each). The sequence was collected from a human donor in good health. Some libraries in this study had Jurkat cell RNA spiked in. The CDR3 loop is CSARSSRDGLRDEQYF. The CDR3 nucleotides are TGCAGTGCTAGGTCATCCCGGGACGGATTGAGGGACGAGCAGTACTTC.